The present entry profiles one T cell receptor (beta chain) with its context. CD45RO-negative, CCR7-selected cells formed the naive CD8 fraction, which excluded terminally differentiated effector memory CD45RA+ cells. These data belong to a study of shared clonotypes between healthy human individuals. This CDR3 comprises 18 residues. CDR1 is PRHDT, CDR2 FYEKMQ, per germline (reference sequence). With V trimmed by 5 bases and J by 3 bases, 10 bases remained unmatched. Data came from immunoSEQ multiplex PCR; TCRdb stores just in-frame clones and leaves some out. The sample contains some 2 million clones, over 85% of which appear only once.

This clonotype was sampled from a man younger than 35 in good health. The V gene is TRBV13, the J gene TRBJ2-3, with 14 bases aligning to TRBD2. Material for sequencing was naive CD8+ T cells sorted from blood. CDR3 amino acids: CASSPDGGLAGATDTQYF. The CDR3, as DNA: TGTGCCAGCAGCCCCGACGGGGGACTAGCGGGGGCGACAGATACGCAGTATTTT.